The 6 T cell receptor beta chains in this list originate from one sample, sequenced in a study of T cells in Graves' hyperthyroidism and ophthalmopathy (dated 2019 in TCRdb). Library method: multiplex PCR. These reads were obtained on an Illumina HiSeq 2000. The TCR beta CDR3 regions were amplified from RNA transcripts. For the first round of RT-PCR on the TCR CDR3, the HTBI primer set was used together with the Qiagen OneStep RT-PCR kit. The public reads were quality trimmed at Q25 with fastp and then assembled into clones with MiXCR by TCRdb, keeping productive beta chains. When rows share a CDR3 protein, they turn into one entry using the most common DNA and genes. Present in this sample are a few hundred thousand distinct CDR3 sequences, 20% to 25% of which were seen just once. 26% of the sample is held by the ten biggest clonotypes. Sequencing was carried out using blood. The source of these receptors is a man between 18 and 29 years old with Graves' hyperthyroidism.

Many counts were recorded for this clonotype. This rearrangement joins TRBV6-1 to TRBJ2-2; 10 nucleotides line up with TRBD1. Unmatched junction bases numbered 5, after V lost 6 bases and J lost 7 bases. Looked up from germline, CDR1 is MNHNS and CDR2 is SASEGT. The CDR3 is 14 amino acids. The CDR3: CASSGTGDFGELFF. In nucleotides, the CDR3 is TGTGCCAGCAGCGGGACAGGGGATTTCGGGGAGCTGTTTTTT.

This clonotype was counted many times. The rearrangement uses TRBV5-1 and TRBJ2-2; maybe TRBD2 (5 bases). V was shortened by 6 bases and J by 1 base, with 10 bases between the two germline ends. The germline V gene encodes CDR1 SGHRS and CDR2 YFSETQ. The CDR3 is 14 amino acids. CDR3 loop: CASTKRENTGELFF. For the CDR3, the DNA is TGCGCCAGCACAAAGAGGGAGAACACCGGGGAGCTGTTTTTT.

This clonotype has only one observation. CDR3 protein: CASSLVSGGSEQYF. CDR3 bases: TGTGCCAGCAGCTTAGTTTCGGGCGGCTCCGAGCAGTACTTC. This chain connects TRBV7-2 to TRBJ2-7; D is undetermined. CDR1 is SGHTA and CDR2 is FQGNSA in the germline V gene. The CDR3 has 14 residues. Trimming cost V 1 base and J 6 bases, with 13 bases left between them. Using reference TRBV7-2 and TRBJ2-7 for the parts outside the CDR3, the full variable domain is GAGVSQSPSNKVTEKGKDVELRCDPISGHTALYWYRQSLGQGLEFLIYFQGNSAPDKSGLPSDRFSAERTGGSVSTLTIQRTQQEDSAVYLCASSLVSGGSEQYFGPGTRLTVT.

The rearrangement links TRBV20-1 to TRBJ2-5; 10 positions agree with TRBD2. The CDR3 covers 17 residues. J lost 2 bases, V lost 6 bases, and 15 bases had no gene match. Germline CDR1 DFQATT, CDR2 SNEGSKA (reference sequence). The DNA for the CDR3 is TGCAGTGCCTACCTAGGCCCCCTAGCGGGGGAACAAGAGACCCAGTACTTC. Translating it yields CSAYLGPLAGEQETQYF.

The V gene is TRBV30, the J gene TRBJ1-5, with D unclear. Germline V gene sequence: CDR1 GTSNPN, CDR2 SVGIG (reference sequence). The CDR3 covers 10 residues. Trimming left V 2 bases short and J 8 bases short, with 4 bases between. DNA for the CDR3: TGTGCCTGGAGTAGGGAGCCCCAGCATTTT. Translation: CAWSREPQHF.

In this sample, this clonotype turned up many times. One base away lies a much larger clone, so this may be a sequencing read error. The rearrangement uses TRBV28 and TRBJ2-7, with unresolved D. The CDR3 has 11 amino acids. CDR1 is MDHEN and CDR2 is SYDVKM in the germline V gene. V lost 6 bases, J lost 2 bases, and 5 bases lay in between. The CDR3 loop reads CASRSPYEQYF. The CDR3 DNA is TGTGCCAGCAGATCCCCCTACGAGCAGTACTTC.